Below, one TCR beta chain is given with its context. Antigen: not known. The entry originates in a study of T cell repertoires in cytomegalovirus infection. The overall study: Epitope selection comprised recently identified HLA-C-restricted CMV epitopes and well-studied HLA-B-restricted CMV epitopes. The public TCR beta signatures pointed to both CMV infection and matching HLA type.

Study-wide results and limits: CMV carriers with the relevant HLA were identified by cumulative public TCR beta family frequency. HLA-C-restricted CMV clonotypes gave the most frequent clonotype in two of eight donors.

TCRdb re-analysed the reads in MiXCR, keeping a single row per CDR3 protein. Of around 570,000 distinct CDR3 sequences listed, just under 40% are singletons. V was trimmed by 0 bases and J by 0 bases, leaving 9 bases between them. Germline assignment: CDR1 DFQATT and CDR2 SNEGSKA (reference sequence). This CDR3 comprises 16 residues. The genes are TRBV20-1 and TRBJ2-6; D is uncertain. This clonotype was sampled from a human donor in good health (CMV status not recorded). Some clones in this sample may be carry-over from other donors' samples. The source was cultured PBMCs, collected from culture after CMV antigen stimulation. The CDR3 loop reads CSAREQGLSGANVLTF. DNA for the CDR3: TGCAGTGCTAGAGAACAAGGCCTCTCTGGGGCCAACGTCCTGACTTTC.